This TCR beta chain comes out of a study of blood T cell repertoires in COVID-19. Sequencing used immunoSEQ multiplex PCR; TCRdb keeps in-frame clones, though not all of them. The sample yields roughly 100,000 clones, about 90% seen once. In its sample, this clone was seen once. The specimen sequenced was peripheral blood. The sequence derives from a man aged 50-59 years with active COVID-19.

The CDR3 bases are TGTGCCAGCAGCTTAGGTTGGGGGGGAAATCAGCCCCAGCATTTT. As protein: CASSLGWGGNQPQHF. The chain employs TRBV11-2 and TRBJ1-5, with D possibly TRBD1 on 5 matching bases. Germline V gives CDR1 SGHAT, CDR2 FQNNGV. The V end lost 1 base, the J end lost 4 bases, and 11 bases lay between the germline ends. The CDR3 spans 15 residues.